Many counts were recorded for the clone carrying this TCR beta chain. Its antigen is as yet unknown. The V end lost 1 base, the J end lost 2 bases, and 10 bases lay between the germline ends. Per the germline V gene, CDR1 is MNHNS and CDR2 is SASEGT. CDR3 size: 15 residues. The record originates from a study of T cells after yellow fever vaccination. Findings and caveats of the study: Researchers cautioned that FACS-sorted repertoires could harbor abundant clonotypes contaminating from the bulk population. The study found a weaker secondary response that peaked faster, day 5 versus 15.

A universal primer site and UMIs were added as TCR cDNA was made by 5'RACE template switching. TCRdb re-derived calls from the 5' RACE reads in MiXCR, one entry per CDR3 protein. The table has 29,000 or so distinct CDR3 sequences, less than 6.5% seen once; the top ten hold about two fifths. The receptor's source is a young man who received the YFV17D yellow fever vaccine. The material was CD8+ T cells sorted from PBMCs, obtained 10 days after the yellow fever booster vaccination. V is TRBV6-1 and J is TRBJ2-3; D is possibly TRBD2 (7 bases). The CDR3 coding sequence is TGTGCCAGCAGTGAAGAGGGGGGGGTCACAGATACGCAGTATTTT. It is translated as CASSEEGGVTDTQYF.